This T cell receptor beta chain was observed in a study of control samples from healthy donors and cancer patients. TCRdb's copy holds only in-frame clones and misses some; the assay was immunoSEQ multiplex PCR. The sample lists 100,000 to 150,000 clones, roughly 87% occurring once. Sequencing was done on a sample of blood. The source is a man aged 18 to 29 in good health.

The CDR3 DNA reads as TGTGCCAGCAGCTCCACTAGCGGGAGGATGAATACGCAGTATTTT. Translating it yields CASSSTSGRMNTQYF. V and J are TRBV7-3 and TRBJ2-3; 12 bases are shared with TRBD2. The CDR3 spans 15 residues. The V and J ends lost 4 bases and 7 bases, in that order; junction bases with no gene match: 6. CDR1 and CDR2 (germline): SGHTA, FQGTGA. The variable domain in full, completed from reference TRBV7-3 and TRBJ2-3, reads GAGVSQTPSNKVTEKGKYVELRCDPISGHTALYWYRQSLGQGPEFLIYFQGTGAADDSGLPNDRFFAVRPEGSVSTLKIQRTERGDSAVYLCASSSTSGRMNTQYFGPGTRLTVL.